A single sample is the source of the 9 T cell receptor beta chains below, sequenced in a study of T cell repertoires in cytomegalovirus infection. From the reads, TCRdb called clonotypes with MiXCR, one entry per CDR3 protein. The repertoire holds 160,000 or so distinct CDR3 sequences, roughly 18% seen once, with around 20% in the top ten. Sequences were obtained from CD8+ T cells from PBMCs. These TCRs come from a human donor in good health (CMV status not recorded). Some clones in this sample may be carry-over from other donors' samples.

The chain couples TRBV10-3 to TRBJ1-2; D may be TRBD1 (6 bases). The germline CDR1 and CDR2 sequences are ENHRY and SYGVKD. The length of the CDR3 is 10 residues. V lost 10 bases to trimming and J lost 6 bases, with 9 bases between them. The CDR3: CATRTDGYTF. CDR3 in DNA: TGTGCCACGCGGACAGATGGCTACACCTTC.

The V and J genes are TRBV7-9 and TRBJ2-7; 8 positions agree with TRBD1. CDR1 SEHNR and CDR2 FQNEAQ come from the germline V gene (reference sequence). After removal of 5 bases from V and 2 bases from J, the junction contained 5 bases not matched to a gene. This CDR3 is 14 amino acids long. Here the CDR3 DNA reads TGTGCCAGCAGCCGGGACAGGAAACCCTACGAGCAGTACTTC. Amino acid sequence: CASSRDRKPYEQYF. Full variable domain (remainder filled in from reference TRBV7-9 and TRBJ2-7): DTGVSQNPRHKITKRGQNVTFRCDPISEHNRLYWYRQTLGQGPEFLTYFQNEAQLEKSRLLSDRFSAERPKGSFSTLEIQRTEQGDSAMYLCASSRDRKPYEQYFGPGTRLTVT.

The chain has TRBV11-2 and TRBJ2-2; D is perhaps TRBD2 (5 bases). Germline V lookup: CDR1 SGHAT, CDR2 FQNNGV. The germline V and J ends were trimmed by 3 bases and 4 bases, with 9 bases remaining between them. The CDR3 length is 14 residues. The CDR3 DNA reads as TGTGCCAGCAGCTTCCCCAGCGGCACCGGGGAGCTGTTTTTT. It encodes CASSFPSGTGELFF.

This chain connects TRBV7-2 to TRBJ2-7, with a possible D match to TRBD1 (5 bases). Germline-derived CDR1 and CDR2 are SGHTA and FQGNSA. This CDR3 is 14 amino acids long. V was trimmed by 1 base and J by 6 bases, leaving 13 bases between them. CDR3 bases: TGTGCCAGCAGCTTAGTCTCCAGGGCCCTCGAGCAGTACTTC. Translated, it gives CASSLVSRALEQYF.

This clonotype was detected a few times. The V gene is TRBV5-1, the J gene TRBJ2-7; TRBD1 is a possible D gene (7 bases). This CDR3 has 14 residues. Trimming stripped 4 bases from V and 2 bases from J, with 13 bases between. The germline CDR1 and CDR2 sequences are SGHRS and YFSETQ. CDR3 in amino acids: CASSHGGGPYEQYF. The DNA of the CDR3 is TGCGCCAGCAGCCACGGAGGGGGCCCCTACGAGCAGTACTTC.

This clonotype came up a few times. This chain links TRBV28 with TRBJ1-5; D may be TRBD1 (5 bases). Trimming took 5 bases from V and 9 from J, leaving 20 bases between them. Germline CDR1 MDHEN, CDR2 SYDVKM. The CDR3 consists of 15 residues. CDR3 in amino acids: CASSPGAGLGGPQHF. The CDR3 DNA follows: TGTGCCAGCAGTCCCGGGGCAGGGCTGGGAGGGCCCCAGCATTTT.

This clonotype is labeled as hyperexpanded. The rearrangement uses TRBV28 and TRBJ1-2; D might be TRBD1 (5 bases). Per germline, CDR1 MDHEN and CDR2 SYDVKM. Trimming cost V 7 bases and J 2 bases, with 14 bases left between them. The CDR3 is 14 residues long. CDR3 sequence reads: CASTPLGDNYGYTF. The CDR3 DNA sequence: TGTGCCAGCACACCCCTCGGGGACAACTATGGCTACACCTTC.

This chain uses TRBV6-2 or TRBV6-3 with TRBJ1-1; D remains unclear. The germline V and J ends were trimmed by 3 bases and 2 bases, with 4 bases remaining between them. CDR3 length: 12 residues. Germline V CDR1 and CDR2: MNHEY, SVGEGT. The CDR3 region is CASSYLNTEAFF. Written as DNA, the CDR3 is TGTGCCAGCAGTTATTTAAACACTGAAGCTTTCTTT.

As to this clonotype: This likely comes from a read error, as the CDR3 has no conserved phenylalanine or tryptophan at its end. The chain links TRBV28 to TRBJ2-3, with 12 bases matching TRBD2. This CDR3 has 18 amino acids. J was trimmed by 5 bases and V by 5 bases; bases with no gene match: 14. Per germline, CDR1 MDHEN and CDR2 SYDVKM. CDR3 sequence reads: CASSLRTSGTPPGDTQYL. CDR3 DNA: TGTGCCAGCAGTCTGCGGACTAGCGGGACTCCCCCCGGAGATACGCAGTATTTA.